The 10 T cell receptor gamma chains below all came from one sample that was sequenced in a study of γδ T cells in repeated Plasmodium falciparum infection (dated by TCRdb to the early 2020s). For bulk TCR repertoire analysis, Vgamma9/Vdelta2+ and Vdelta2-negative gammadelta T cell populations were isolated by flow sorting from peripheral blood mononuclear cells. The receptor library was made with multiplex PCR. Instrument used: Illumina MiSeq. Clonotypes were called again by TCRdb from the public reads via CATT, and duplicate nucleotide sequences were then merged into one entry. The sample profile shows 30,000 or so gamma-chain clones; over 1.1% of them were found once. Clones ranked in the top ten supply roughly a fifth of the sample. Sequencing input: gamma-delta T cells from blood. The receptors originated from a pool of human donors (malaria-infected and uninfected, not separated).

This clone has only a few counts. A far larger clone is one nucleotide away, so this likely arose from a read error. Other DNA variants within this sample encode the same CDR3. The CDR3 region has the DNA TGCGCCACCTGGGATGTGTACGGGAAACTCTTT. It encodes CATWDVYGKLF. The rearrangement joins TRGV4 to TRGJ1 or TRGJ2. Because TCRdb records no J gene, it was assigned here through a match of the DNA to germline. The CDR3 runs 11 residues. CDR1 is EGSTGY, CDR2 YDSYTSSV, per germline.

This clone has only a few counts. The translation of this DNA and the TCRdb protein of a much larger clone differ at residue 11, probably owing to a read error; the protein shown here is translated from the DNA. No J gene was named, though the V gene is TRGV4. Germline CDR1 reads EGSTGY; CDR2 reads YDSYTSSV. The CDR3 runs 13 residues. The CDR3 region has the DNA TGTGCCACCTGGGATGGTCCCCCGGGGAAGAGACTCTTT. Amino acids: CATWDGPPGKRLF.

Worth noting for this clone: TCRdb assigns this DNA the protein of a much larger clone, which departs from its translation at residue 4; this likely reflects a read error, and the protein shown comes from translating the DNA. The chain has TRGV9 and TRGJP. The J gene, not given by TCRdb, was assigned here from a germline match of the nucleotide sequence. CDR1 and CDR2 from the germline V gene are GITISATS and ISYDGTV (reference sequence). The CDR3 has 14 amino acids. V trimming: 9 bases; J trimming: 8 bases; junction bases outside the gene matches: 7. The CDR3 bases are TGTGCCTTGCGGGGGCAGTTGGGCAAAAAAATCAAGGTATTT. Translated, it gives CALRGQLGKKIKVF.

This clone was observed a few times. TCRdb records a much larger clone's protein for this DNA, with a difference at residue 11 that likely arises from a read error; the protein given is the translation of the DNA. CDR3 residues: CATWDGLRYKELF. CDR3 DNA: TGTGCCACCTGGGACGGGCTGCGGTATAAGGAACTCTTT. V gene TRGV2 combines with J gene TRGJ1 or TRGJ2. The germline V gene has CDR1 EGSNGY and CDR2 YDSYNSKV. The CDR3 spans 13 residues.

This clone was detected only a few times. This may be a read error, as it is one base from a much larger clone. This chain joins TRGV3 and TRGJ1 or TRGJ2. The J gene was missing in TCRdb and was found by matching the end of the DNA to germline. The J segment lost 8 bases and the V segment lost 0 bases, leaving 10 bases of the junction unmatched. The CDR3 extends over 14 amino acids. Germline V gene sequence: CDR1 VTNTFY, CDR2 YDVSTARD (reference sequence). The chain's CDR3 is CATWDRRGEDKKLF. The CDR3 DNA reads TGTGCCACCTGGGACAGGCGGGGAGAGGATAAGAAACTCTTT.

This clone was recorded at least ten times. A single base is all that separates this from a far larger clone, so a read error is likely. At the DNA level, this CDR3 is encoded by other sequences in the same sample as well. The chain's CDR3 is CALWEERKKLF. The CDR3 bases are TGTGCCCTGTGGGAGGAACGTAAGAAACTCTTT. The chain carries TRGV9 and TRGJ1 or TRGJ2. The CDR3 loop spans 11 amino acids. Germline loops: CDR1 GITISATS, CDR2 ISYDGTV (reference sequence).

There are many counts of this clone. A far bigger clonotype differs at one base, so this is likely a read error. In the same sample, other DNA sequences code for this CDR3. TRGV2 is the V gene, and the J gene was not called. The CDR3 runs to 14 residues. CDR1 and CDR2 (germline): EGSNGY, YDSYNSKV. The chain's CDR3 is CATWDGLVDYKKLF. The CDR3 DNA follows: TGTGCCACCTGGGACGGGCTCGTCGATTATAAGAAGCTCTTT.

There are many counts of this clone. TCRdb's protein for this DNA is that of a much larger clone and differs from the translation at residue 8, likely a read error; the protein shown is the DNA translation. J is TRGJP and V is TRGV9. As TCRdb names no J gene, one was assigned here on the basis of a DNA match to germline. The CDR3 totals 16 residues. Germline CDR1 and CDR2: GITISATS and ISYDGTV (reference sequence). The chain's CDR3 is CALWTEQGLGKKIKVF. CDR3 in DNA: TGTGCCTTGTGGACTGAACAAGGGTTGGGCAAAAAAATCAAGGTATTT.

This clone was counted many times. A far bigger clonotype differs at one base, so this is likely a read error. This specimen includes other DNA sequences encoding the same CDR3. CDR3 sequence reads: CALWEAKQELGKKIKVF. The CDR3 DNA is TGTGCCTTGTGGGAGGCAAAACAGGAGTTGGGCAAAAAAATCAAGGTATTT. V gene TRGV9 combines with J gene TRGJP. Germline lookup yields CDR1 GITISATS and CDR2 ISYDGTV (reference sequence). The CDR3 covers 17 residues. The V segment lost 2 bases and the J segment 7 bases; nucleotides outside the gene matches: 8.

This clone is labeled medium-sized. Other DNA sequences from this sample encode an identical CDR3 as well. The V gene is TRGV9, the J gene TRGJ1 or TRGJ2. The CDR3 is 13 residues long. Germline V lookup: CDR1 GITISATS, CDR2 ISYDGTV (reference sequence). Trimming at V came to 1 base and at J to 3 bases, leaving 3 bases not matched to a gene. The CDR3 DNA is TGTGCCTTGTGGGAGGTCTTTTATTATAAGAAACTCTTT. Amino acids: CALWEVFYYKKLF.